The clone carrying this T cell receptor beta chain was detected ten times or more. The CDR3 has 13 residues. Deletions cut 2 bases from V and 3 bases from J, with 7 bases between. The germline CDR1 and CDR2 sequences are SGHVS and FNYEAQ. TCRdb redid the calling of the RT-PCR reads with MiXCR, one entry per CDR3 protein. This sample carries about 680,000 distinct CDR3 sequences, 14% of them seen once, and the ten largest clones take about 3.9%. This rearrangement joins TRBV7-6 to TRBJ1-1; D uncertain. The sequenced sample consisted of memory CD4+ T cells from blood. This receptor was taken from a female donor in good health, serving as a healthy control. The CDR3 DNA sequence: TGTGCCAGCAGCTTACGGGAGCACACTGAAGCTTTCTTT. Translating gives CASSLREHTEAFF.